This paragraph covers one T cell receptor (beta chain) sequence. Its antigen is as yet unknown. V lost 5 bases and J 4 bases, leaving 12 bases between the germline ends. Germline V gene sequence: CDR1 MNHNS, CDR2 SASEGT. CDR3 size: 14 residues. The PCR was carried out with 60 Vbeta primers and 13 Jbeta primers. The table came from immunoSEQ multiplex PCR; TCRdb's copy has only in-frame clones and leaves some out. This sample has about 140,000 clones, with roughly 73% found just once. The sample comes from a study of cytomegalovirus exposure and HLA in healthy donors. Points from the study as a whole: A highly shared variant cluster was judged a likely technical artifact.

The sequenced material came from PBMCs. The chain recombines TRBV6-1 with TRBJ1-5; possibly TRBD1 for D (5 bases). The sequence was collected from a man younger than 30 in good health and CMV-seropositive. The CDR3 region has the DNA TGTGCCAGCAGTAAAGGGGCAGTTAATCAGCCCCAGCATTTT. This translates into CASSKGAVNQPQHF.